This TCR beta chain was recovered during a study of blood T cell repertoires in COVID-19. Overall study: Specimens from acute and convalescent COVID-19 originated in the United States, Italy and Spain.

The J segment lost 8 bases and the V segment lost 3 bases, leaving 9 bases of the junction unmatched. CDR3 length equals 16 residues. The germline V gene encodes CDR1 KGHDR and CDR2 SFDVKD. TCRdb's table, derived via immunoSEQ multiplex PCR, lists solely in-frame clones and lacks some. The table shows just over 20,000 clones, with around 87% occurring only once. V usage is TRBV24-1 and J usage is TRBJ2-1; TRBD2 matches at 10 bases. Specimen: peripheral blood. This clonotype was obtained from a human donor in a cohort sampled during active COVID-19. CDR3 region: CATSDRASGSLHEQFF. In DNA, the CDR3 is TGTGCCACCAGTGATCGCGCTAGCGGGAGCCTCCATGAGCAGTTCTTC.